This is a list of T cell receptor beta chains from one sample in a study of cytotoxic CD8 clonotypes in ibrutinib-treated CLL. Sequenced by immunoSEQ multiplex PCR; TCRdb stores in-frame clones only, minus some. This sample has some 30,000 clones, with about 70% found just once. The sample was PBMCs, taken after 36 months of ibrutinib treatment. The receptor source for this set is a human donor with chronic lymphocytic leukemia. CDR3s include the opening cysteine and the closing phenylalanine or tryptophan. D genes are given only for firm matches. Only part of the rows carry a size: once, few, many, or a class if the clone is expanded.

NA | TRBJ2-7 | NA | TRBV7-2 | TGTGCCAGCAGTCGGACTTCTTCCTACGAGCAGTACTTC | CASSRTSSYEQYF
TRBD1 | TRBJ1-5 | NA | TRBV6-6 | TGTGCCAGCAGTTACGTGACAGGGGGAAGCAATCAGCCCCAGCATTTT | CASSYVTGGSNQPQHF
NA | TRBJ2-5 | NA | TRBV2 | TGTGCCAGCAGTGAAGCGCCCGGATTCAGGGAGACCCAGTACTTC | CASSEAPGFRETQYF
NA | TRBJ1-2 | NA | TRBV11-2 | TGTGCCAGCAGCTTCGACAGCACCTCTACTCGCTACACCTTC | CASSFDSTSTRYTF
NA | TRBJ1-3 | NA | TRBV19 | TGTGCCAGTAGTACCCGGGAGCAGGCTGGAAACACCATATATTTT | CASSTREQAGNTIYF
TRBD2 | TRBJ2-2 | NA | TRBV5-4 | TGTGCCAGCAGCTCCGCGGGGGGCGCGAACACCGGGGAGCTGTTTTTT | CASSSAGGANTGELFF
NA | TRBJ1-1 | medium-sized | TRBV7-9 | TGTGCCAGCAGCTCGGAAACCACTGAAGCTTTCTTT | CASSSETTEAFF
TRBD1 | TRBJ2-3 | NA | TRBV7-3 | TGTGCCAGCAGCTTATTACCAGGGGGCTCCACAGATACGCAGTATTTT | CASSLLPGGSTDTQYF
TRBD1 | TRBJ1-4 | NA | TRBV7-9 | TGTGCCAGCAGCTTGGCCCTCGTCCGGGACAGGATTAATGAAAAACTGTTTTTT | CASSLALVRDRINEKLFF
NA | TRBJ1-3 | NA | TRBV5-8 | TGTGCCAGCAGCTTGGGGAGGGGCTCTGGAAACACCATATATTTT | CASSLGRGSGNTIYF
TRBD1 | TRBJ2-2 | NA | TRBV5-1 | TGCGCCAGCAGCTTTGGGACGGGACAGGGCACCGGGGAGCTGTTTTTT | CASSFGTGQGTGELFF
NA | TRBJ1-1 | NA | TRBV2 | TGTGCCAGCATGAAAAGCCAGGCAGACACTGAAGCTTTCTTT | CASMKSQADTEAFF
TRBD1 | TRBJ1-5 | NA | TRBV2 | TGTGCCAGCAGCGGACAGGTGGGAAGCAATCAGCCCCAGCATTTT | CASSGQVGSNQPQHF
NA | TRBJ2-5 | NA | TRBV7-9 | TGTGCCAGCAGCGAACGCCGGGATCAAGAGACCCAGTACTTC | CASSERRDQETQYF
NA | TRBJ1-2 | NA | TRBV19 | TGTGCCAGTAGTAAAGGCTTTCTTACCTTC | CASSKGFLTF
TRBD1 | TRBJ1-6 | few | TRBV27 | TGTGCCAGCAGTTTATCAGCTCAACAGGGGGGATCACCCCTCCACTTT | CASSLSAQQGGSPLHF
NA | TRBJ1-2 | NA | TRBV9 | TGTGCCAGCAGCCCCCAGTTCACCTTATTCTATGGCTACACCTTC | CASSPQFTLFYGYTF
NA | TRBJ2-3 | NA | TRBV30 | TGTGCCTGGAGTGTAGGGGGTGTGATAACAGATACGCAGTATTTT | CAWSVGGVITDTQYF
NA | TRBJ2-2 | NA | TRBV5-5 | TGTGCCAGCAGCTTGTTAGCAGCCCTTTGGAACACCGGGGAGCTGTTTTTT | CASSLLAALWNTGELFF
NA | TRBJ2-5 | NA | TRBV7-7 | TGTGCCAGCAGCTTAGACAGACAAGAGACCCAGTACTTC | CASSLDRQETQYF
TRBD2 | TRBJ2-1 | NA | TRBV9 | TGTGCCAGCAGCGTCCGGGGACTAGGCCCCATCAATGAGCAGTTCTTC | CASSVRGLGPINEQFF
NA | TRBJ2-2 | once | TRBV5-1 | TGCGCCAGCAGCCCTCGGACCGGGGGAACCGGGGAGCTGTTTTTT | CASSPRTGGTGELFF
NA | TRBJ1-2 | NA | TRBV4-1 | TGCGCCAGCAGCCAAGATTCCCTGAGGAGGGCAGAGGGCTACACCTTC | CASSQDSLRRAEGYTF
NA | TRBJ1-6 | NA | TRBV7-9 | TGTGCCAGCAGGGAATCCAATTCACCCCTCCACTTT | CASRESNSPLHF
NA | TRBJ1-5 | NA | TRBV6-1 | TGTGCCAGCAGTGAGGAACGGAATCAGCCCCAGCATTTT | CASSEERNQPQHF
NA | TRBJ2-5 | NA | TRBV7-9 | TGTGCCAGCAGCACAGGGTGGGAGACCCAGTACTTC | CASSTGWETQYF
NA | TRBJ2-7 | once | TRBV2 | TGTGCCAGCAGGGACAGATCTATACGGGACGAGCAGTACTTC | CASRDRSIRDEQYF
NA | TRBJ1-2 | NA | TRBV4-2 | TGTGCCAGCAGCCAAGGGCGAGACTATGGCTACACCTTC | CASSQGRDYGYTF
NA | TRBJ2-7 | NA | TRBV9 | TGTGCCAGCAGCGTATCACCCGGGGCGGAGGTCCACGAGCAGTACTTC | CASSVSPGAEVHEQYF
NA | TRBJ2-7 | NA | TRBV5-6 | TGTGCCAGCAGCCGGTCCGGGACCGTCTACGAGCAGTACTTC | CASSRSGTVYEQYF
NA | TRBJ1-6 | NA | TRBV27 | TGTGCCAGCAGTTCGGACAGTTCACCCCTCCACTTT | CASSSDSSPLHF
TRBD1 | TRBJ1-5 | NA | TRBV10-2 | TGCGCCAGCAGTGACCGGGACAGGGGGGCAAGTCAGCCCCAGCATTTT | CASSDRDRGASQPQHF
NA | TRBJ1-1 | NA | TRBV19 | TGTGCCAGTAGTATAGACTGGGGGAACACTGAAGCTTTCTTT | CASSIDWGNTEAFF
TRBD2 | TRBJ2-7 | NA | TRBV4-1 | TGCGCCAGCAGTAACCCGGGGGGTGAGCAGTACTTC | CASSNPGGEQYF
NA | TRBJ1-1 | NA | TRBV7-9 | TGTGCCAGCAGCTTGAGGACCCTGGGGACTGAAGCTTTCTTT | CASSLRTLGTEAFF
TRBD1 | TRBJ1-4 | NA | TRBV6-5 | TGTGCCAGCACCGCGACAGGGGGCAGGGAAAAACTGTTTTTT | CASTATGGREKLFF
NA | TRBJ2-6 | few | TRBV18 | TGTGCCAGCTCACCCGGACTGTCCTCTGGGGCCAACGTCCTGACTTTC | CASSPGLSSGANVLTF
NA | TRBJ1-1 | NA | TRBV19 | TGTGCCAGTAGTATAGAACAGGCCACGAGCACTGAAGCTTTCTTT | CASSIEQATSTEAFF
TRBD1 | TRBJ2-3 | NA | TRBV5-1 | TGCGCCAGCAGCCAATGGACAGGTACAGATACGCAGTATTTT | CASSQWTGTDTQYF
NA | TRBJ2-1 | NA | TRBV6-5 | TGTGCCAGCAGTTCGCACCAGAACGACAATGAGCAGTTCTTC | CASSSHQNDNEQFF
NA | TRBJ2-3 | NA | TRBV29-1 | TGCAGCGCCGACAGGAGCACAGATACGCAGTATTTT | CSADRSTDTQYF
NA | TRBJ2-2 | NA | TRBV2 | TGTGCCAGCAGTGGAGGGAACGGGGAGCTGTTTTTT | CASSGGNGELFF